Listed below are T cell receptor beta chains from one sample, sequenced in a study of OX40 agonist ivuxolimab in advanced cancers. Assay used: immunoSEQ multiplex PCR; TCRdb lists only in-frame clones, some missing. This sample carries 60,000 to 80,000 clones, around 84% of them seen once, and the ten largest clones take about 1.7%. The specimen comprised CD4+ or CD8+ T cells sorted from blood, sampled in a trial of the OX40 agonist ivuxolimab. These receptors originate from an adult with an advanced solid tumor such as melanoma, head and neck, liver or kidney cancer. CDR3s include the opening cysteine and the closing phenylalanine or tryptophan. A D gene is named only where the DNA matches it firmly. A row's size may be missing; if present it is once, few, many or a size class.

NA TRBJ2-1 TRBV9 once TGTGCCAGCAGCGTAGGATCTAGCTTCAATGAGCAGTTCTTC CASSVGSSFNEQFF
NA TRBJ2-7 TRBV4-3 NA TGCGCCAGCAGCCAAGATCCCGGGTCCTACGAGCAGTACTTC CASSQDPGSYEQYF
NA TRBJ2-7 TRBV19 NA TGTGCCAGTAGTCTCGGACAGAGCACCTACGAGCAGTACTTC CASSLGQSTYEQYF
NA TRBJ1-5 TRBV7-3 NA TGTGCCAGCAGCCAGGAGGGCACCGGGACGGACAATCAGCCCCAGCATTTT CASSQEGTGTDNQPQHF
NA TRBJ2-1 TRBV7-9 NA TGTGCCAGCAGCCCTGCGGGGTCGGTTTTTGAGCAGTTCTTC CASSPAGSVFEQFF
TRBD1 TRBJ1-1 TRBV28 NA TGTGCCAGCACCGAGGGACAGACGAACATGAACACTGAAGCTTTCTTT CASTEGQTNMNTEAFF
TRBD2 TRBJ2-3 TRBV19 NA TGTGCCAGTAGTTCGACTAGCGGGAGCACAGATACGCAGTATTTT CASSSTSGSTDTQYF
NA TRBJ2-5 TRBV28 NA TGTGCCAGCAGTTGGGAAAGGACGAGGGAGACCCAGTACTTC CASSWERTRETQYF
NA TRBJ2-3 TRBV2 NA TGTGCCAGCAGTGGGGGACGGAGACAGGCCACAGATACGCAGTATTTT CASSGGRRQATDTQYF
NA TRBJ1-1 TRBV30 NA TGTGCCTGGAGTAGGGGCGAGAGGACTGAAGCTTTCTTT CAWSRGERTEAFF
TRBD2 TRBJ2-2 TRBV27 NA TGTGCCTGCAGACTAGCGGGAGCCGGGGAGCTGTTTTTT CACRLAGAGELFF
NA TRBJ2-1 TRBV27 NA TGTGCCAGCAGCCAGGACAGAAGCGGGATATACAATGAGCAGTTCTTC CASSQDRSGIYNEQFF
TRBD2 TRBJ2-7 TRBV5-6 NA TGTGCCAGCAGCTTCCTTAGCGGGTTGACCTACGAGCAGTACTTC CASSFLSGLTYEQYF
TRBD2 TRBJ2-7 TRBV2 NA TGTGCCAGCACCCTAGCGGGTTCCTACGAGCAGTACTTC CASTLAGSYEQYF
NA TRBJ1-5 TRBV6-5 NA TGTGCCAGCAGTTGGGGAAATCAGCCCCAGCATTTT CASSWGNQPQHF
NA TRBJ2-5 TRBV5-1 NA TGCGCCAGCACCCTGGGTGGGGAGACCCAGTACTTC CASTLGGETQYF
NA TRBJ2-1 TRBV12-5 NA TGTGCTAGTGGAACAGGGTCCGGCTCCTACAATGAGCAGTTCTTC CASGTGSGSYNEQFF
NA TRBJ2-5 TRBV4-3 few TGCGCCAGCAGCCCAGGGGTGCTAGGGGAGACCCAGTACTTC CASSPGVLGETQYF